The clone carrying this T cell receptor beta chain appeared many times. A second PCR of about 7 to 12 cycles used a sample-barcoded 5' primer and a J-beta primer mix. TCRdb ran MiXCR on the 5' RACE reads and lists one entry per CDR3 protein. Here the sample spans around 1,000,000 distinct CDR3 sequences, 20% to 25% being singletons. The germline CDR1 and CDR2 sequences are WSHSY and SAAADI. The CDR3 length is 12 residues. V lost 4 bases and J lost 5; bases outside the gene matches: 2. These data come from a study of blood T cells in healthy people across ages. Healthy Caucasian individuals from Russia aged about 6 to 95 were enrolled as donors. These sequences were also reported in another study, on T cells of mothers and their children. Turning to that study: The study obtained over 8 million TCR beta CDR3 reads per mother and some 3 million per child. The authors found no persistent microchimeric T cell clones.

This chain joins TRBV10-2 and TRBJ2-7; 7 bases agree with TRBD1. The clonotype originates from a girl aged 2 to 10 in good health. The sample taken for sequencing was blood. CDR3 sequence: CASSGGGDEQYF. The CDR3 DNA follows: TGCGCCAGCAGTGGAGGGGGCGACGAGCAGTACTTC.